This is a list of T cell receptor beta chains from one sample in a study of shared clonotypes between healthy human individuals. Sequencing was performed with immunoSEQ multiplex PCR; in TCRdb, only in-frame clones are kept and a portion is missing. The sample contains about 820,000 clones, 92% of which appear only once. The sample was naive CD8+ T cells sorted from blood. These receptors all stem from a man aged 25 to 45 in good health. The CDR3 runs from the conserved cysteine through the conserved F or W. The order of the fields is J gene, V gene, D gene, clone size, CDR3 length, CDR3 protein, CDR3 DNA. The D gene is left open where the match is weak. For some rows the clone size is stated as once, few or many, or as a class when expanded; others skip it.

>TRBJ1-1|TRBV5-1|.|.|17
CASSQVTGRPQNTEAFF
TGCGCCAGCAGCCAGGTTACAGGGCGCCCTCAAAACACTGAAGCTTTCTTT
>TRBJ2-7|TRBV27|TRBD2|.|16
CASSSGTSGTIYEQYF
TGTGCCAGCAGTTCCGGGACTAGCGGTACCATCTACGAGCAGTACTTC
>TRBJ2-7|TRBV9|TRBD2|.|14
CASSVQAGSFEQYF
TGTGCCAGCAGCGTTCAAGCGGGATCTTTCGAGCAGTACTTC
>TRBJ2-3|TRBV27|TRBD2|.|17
CASSLGLAGQGGDTQYF
TGTGCCAGCAGTTTGGGACTAGCGGGACAGGGGGGAGATACGCAGTATTTT
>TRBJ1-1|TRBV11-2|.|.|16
CASSLDLGERDTEAFF
TGTGCCAGCAGCTTGGATTTGGGGGAGCGGGACACTGAAGCTTTCTTT
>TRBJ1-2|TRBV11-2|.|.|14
CASSLVRENYGYTF
TGTGCCAGCAGCTTAGTGCGGGAGAACTATGGCTACACCTTC
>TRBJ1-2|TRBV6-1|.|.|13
CASSAAPLYGYTF
TGTGCCAGCAGCGCGGCCCCCCTCTATGGCTACACCTTC
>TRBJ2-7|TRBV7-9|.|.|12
CASSPGAYEQYF
TGTGCCAGCAGCCCAGGGGCTTACGAGCAGTACTTC
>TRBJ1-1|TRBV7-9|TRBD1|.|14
CASRPGQVDTEAFF
TGTGCCAGCAGACCGGGACAGGTCGACACTGAAGCTTTCTTT
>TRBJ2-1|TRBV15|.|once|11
CATSLEREQFF
TGTGCCACCAGCTTAGAGCGGGAGCAGTTCTTC
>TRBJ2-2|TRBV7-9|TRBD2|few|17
CASSSTTSGRASGELFF
TGTGCCAGCAGCTCAACGACTAGCGGGAGGGCCTCCGGGGAGCTGTTTTTT
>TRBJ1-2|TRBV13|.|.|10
CASSLVHPTF
TGTGCCAGCAGCTTAGTTCACCCCACCTTC
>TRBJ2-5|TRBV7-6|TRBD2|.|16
CASSFPMGLAGETQYF
TGTGCCAGCAGCTTCCCAATGGGACTAGCGGGAGAGACCCAGTACTTC
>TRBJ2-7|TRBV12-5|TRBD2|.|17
CASALSTLSGSANEQYF
TGTGCTAGTGCCTTGTCCACCCTTAGCGGGAGCGCAAACGAGCAGTACTTC
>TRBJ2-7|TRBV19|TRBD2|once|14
CASSITSGRGEQYF
TGTGCCAGTAGTATCACTAGCGGGAGAGGTGAGCAGTACTTC
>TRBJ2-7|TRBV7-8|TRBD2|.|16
CASSSGSRETTYEQYF
TGTGCCAGCAGCAGCGGATCGCGGGAGACCACCTACGAGCAGTACTTC
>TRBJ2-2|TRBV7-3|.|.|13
CASSLTVTGELFF
TGTGCCAGCAGCTTGACCGTCACCGGGGAGCTGTTTTTT
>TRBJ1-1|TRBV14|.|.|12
CASSHLNTEAFF
TGTGCCAGCAGCCACTTGAACACTGAAGCTTTCTTT
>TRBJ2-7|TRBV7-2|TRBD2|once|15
CASSSWTSGSDEQYF
TGTGCCAGCAGCTCCTGGACTAGCGGGAGTGACGAGCAGTACTTC
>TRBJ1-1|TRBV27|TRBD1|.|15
CASSTLTGLDTEAFF
TGTGCCAGCAGTACCCTGACAGGGCTGGACACTGAAGCTTTCTTT
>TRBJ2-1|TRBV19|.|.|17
CASSIPPQDNSYNEQFF
TGTGCCAGTAGTATCCCTCCGCAGGATAACTCCTACAATGAGCAGTTCTTC
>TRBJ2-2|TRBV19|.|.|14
CASSMGSNTGELFF
TGTGCCAGTAGTATGGGGTCGAACACCGGGGAGCTGTTTTTT
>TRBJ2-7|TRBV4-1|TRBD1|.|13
CASSLGTAYEQYF
TGCGCCAGCAGCCTGGGGACAGCCTACGAGCAGTACTTC
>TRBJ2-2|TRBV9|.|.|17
CASSVAYRTETSGELFF
TGTGCCAGCAGCGTAGCGTATCGGACAGAAACTTCCGGGGAGCTGTTTTTT
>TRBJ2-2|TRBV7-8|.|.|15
CASSGGRGSTGELFF
TGTGCCAGCAGTGGAGGGAGGGGGTCCACCGGGGAGCTGTTTTTT
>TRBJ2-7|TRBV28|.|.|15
CASSLTGQTTYEQYF
TGTGCCAGCAGTTTGACAGGCCAAACCACCTACGAGCAGTACTTC
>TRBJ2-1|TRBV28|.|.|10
CASSTNEQFF
TGTGCCAGCAGCACAAATGAGCAGTTCTTC
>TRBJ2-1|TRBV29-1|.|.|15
CSVVGSPSSYNEQFF
TGCAGCGTTGTGGGTAGCCCGAGCTCCTACAATGAGCAGTTCTTC
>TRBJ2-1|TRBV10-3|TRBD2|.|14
CAITETSGHNEQFF
TGTGCCATCACCGAGACTAGCGGTCACAATGAGCAGTTCTTC
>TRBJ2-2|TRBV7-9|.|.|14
CASSPPENTGELFF
TGTGCCAGCAGCCCACCAGAGAACACCGGGGAGCTGTTTTTT
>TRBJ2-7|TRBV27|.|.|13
CASSLRQTYEQYF
TGTGCCAGCAGTTTAAGACAGACCTACGAGCAGTACTTC
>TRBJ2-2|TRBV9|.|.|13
CASSPLVTGELFF
TGTGCCAGCAGCCCCCTGGTGACCGGGGAGCTGTTTTTT
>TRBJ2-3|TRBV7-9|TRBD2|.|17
CASSLAPAGGMTDTQYF
TGTGCCAGCAGCTTAGCTCCGGCGGGAGGGATGACAGATACGCAGTATTTT
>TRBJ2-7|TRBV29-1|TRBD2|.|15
CSVLTSGSRSYEQYF
TGCAGCGTGCTGACTAGCGGGAGTAGGTCCTACGAGCAGTACTTC
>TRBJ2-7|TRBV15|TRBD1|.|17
CATSREGVRTGGYEQYF
TGTGCCACCAGCAGAGAAGGAGTCCGAACAGGGGGCTACGAGCAGTACTTC
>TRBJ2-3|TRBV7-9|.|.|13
CASRLEGLDTQYF
TGTGCCAGCAGATTAGAGGGCCTGGATACGCAGTATTTT
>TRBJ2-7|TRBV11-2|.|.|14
CASSPEGSQYEQYF
TGTGCCAGCAGCCCGGAGGGAAGTCAGTACGAGCAGTACTTC
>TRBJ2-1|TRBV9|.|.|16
CASSVAGLSSYNEQFF
TGTGCCAGCAGCGTAGCTGGCCTGAGCTCCTACAATGAGCAGTTCTTC
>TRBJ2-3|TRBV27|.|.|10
CASRADTQYF
TGTGCCAGTCGGGCAGATACGCAGTATTTT
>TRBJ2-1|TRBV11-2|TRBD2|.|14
CASRQAGPYNEQFF
TGTGCCAGCAGACAAGCGGGACCTTACAATGAGCAGTTCTTC
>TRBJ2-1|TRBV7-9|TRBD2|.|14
CASSRGLADNEQFF
TGTGCCAGCAGCAGGGGACTAGCGGACAATGAGCAGTTCTTC
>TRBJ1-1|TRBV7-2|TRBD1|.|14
CASGQGYRGTEAFF
TGTGCCAGCGGACAGGGGTATAGGGGCACTGAAGCTTTCTTT
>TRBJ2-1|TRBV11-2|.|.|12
CASSKLGPGQFF
TGTGCCAGCAGCAAACTGGGTCCAGGGCAGTTCTTC
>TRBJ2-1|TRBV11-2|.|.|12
CASSFRNNEQFF
TGTGCCAGCAGCTTTAGGAACAATGAGCAGTTCTTC
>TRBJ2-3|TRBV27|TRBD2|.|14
CASSLLAETDTQYF
TGTGCCAGCAGTTTACTAGCGGAAACAGATACGCAGTATTTT
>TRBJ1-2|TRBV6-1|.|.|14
CASFWTERNYGYTF
TGTGCCAGCTTTTGGACGGAGAGGAACTATGGCTACACCTTC
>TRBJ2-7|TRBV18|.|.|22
CASSPRPGQVSRSGRKSYEQYF
TGTGCCAGCTCACCGAGGCCGGGACAGGTCTCGAGGAGCGGGAGGAAATCCTACGAGCAGTACTTC